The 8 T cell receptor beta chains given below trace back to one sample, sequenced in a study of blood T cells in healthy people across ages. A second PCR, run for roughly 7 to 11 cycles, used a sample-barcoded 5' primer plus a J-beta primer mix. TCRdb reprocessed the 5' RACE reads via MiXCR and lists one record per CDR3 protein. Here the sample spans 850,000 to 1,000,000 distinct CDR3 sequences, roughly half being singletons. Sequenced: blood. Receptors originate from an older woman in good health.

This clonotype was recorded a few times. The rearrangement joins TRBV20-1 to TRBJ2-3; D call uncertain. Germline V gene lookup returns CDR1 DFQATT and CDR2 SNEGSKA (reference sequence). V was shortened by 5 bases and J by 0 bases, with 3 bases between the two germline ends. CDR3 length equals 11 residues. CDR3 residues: CSAESTDTQYF. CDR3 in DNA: TGCAGTGCTGAGAGCACAGATACGCAGTATTTT.

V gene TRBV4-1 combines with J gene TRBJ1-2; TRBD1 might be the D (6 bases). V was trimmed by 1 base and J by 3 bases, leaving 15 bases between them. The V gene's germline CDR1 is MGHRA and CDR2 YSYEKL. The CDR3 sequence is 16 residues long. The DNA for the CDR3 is TGCGCCAGCAGCCAAGCAATCGGACAGCCTTACTATGGCTACACCTTC. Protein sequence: CASSQAIGQPYYGYTF.

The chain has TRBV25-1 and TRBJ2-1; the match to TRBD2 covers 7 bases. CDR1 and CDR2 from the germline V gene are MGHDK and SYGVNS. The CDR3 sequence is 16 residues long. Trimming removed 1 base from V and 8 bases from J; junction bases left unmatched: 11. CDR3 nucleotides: TGTGCCAGCAGTGAATCCAGCGGGATAAGTATGTATGAGCAGTTCTTC. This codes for CASSESSGISMYEQFF. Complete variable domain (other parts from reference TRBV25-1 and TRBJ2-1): EADIYQTPRYLVIGTGKKITLECSQTMGHDKMYWYQQDPGMELHLIHYSYGVNSTEKGDLSSESTVSRIRTEHFPLTLESARPSHTSQYLCASSESSGISMYEQFFGPGTRLTVL.

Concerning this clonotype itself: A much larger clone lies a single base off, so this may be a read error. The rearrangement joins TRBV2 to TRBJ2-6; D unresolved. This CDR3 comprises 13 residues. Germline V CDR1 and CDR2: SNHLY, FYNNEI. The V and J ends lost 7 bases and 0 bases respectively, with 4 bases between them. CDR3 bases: TGTGCCAGCACGTACTCTGGGGCCAACGTCCTGACTTTC. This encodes CASTYSGANVLTF.

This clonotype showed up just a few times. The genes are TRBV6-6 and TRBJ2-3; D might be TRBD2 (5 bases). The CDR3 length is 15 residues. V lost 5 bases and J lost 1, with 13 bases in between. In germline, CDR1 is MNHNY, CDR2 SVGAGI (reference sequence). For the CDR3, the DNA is TGTGCCAGCAGTGCTCAGGAGGCACGCACAGATACGCAGTATTTT. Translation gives CASSAQEARTDTQYF.

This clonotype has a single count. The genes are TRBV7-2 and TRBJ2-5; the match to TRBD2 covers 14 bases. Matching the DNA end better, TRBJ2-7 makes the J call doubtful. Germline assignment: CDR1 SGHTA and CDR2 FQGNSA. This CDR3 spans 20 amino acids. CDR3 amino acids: CASSLKSTSGRAGILYEQYF. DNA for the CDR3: TGTGCCAGCAGCTTAAAGTCGACTAGCGGGAGGGCTGGGATCCTCTACGAGCAGTACTTC.

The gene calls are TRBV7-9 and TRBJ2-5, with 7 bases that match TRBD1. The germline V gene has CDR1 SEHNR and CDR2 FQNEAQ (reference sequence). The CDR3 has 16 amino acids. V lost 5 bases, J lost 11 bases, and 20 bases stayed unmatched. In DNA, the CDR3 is TGTGCCAGCAGCCCGGTGACAGGGAGCCTATACAATGAGCAGTACTTC. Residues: CASSPVTGSLYNEQYF.

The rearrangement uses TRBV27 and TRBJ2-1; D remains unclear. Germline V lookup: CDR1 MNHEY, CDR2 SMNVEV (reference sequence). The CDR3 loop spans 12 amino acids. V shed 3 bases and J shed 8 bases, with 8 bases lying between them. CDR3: CASSFLPDEQFF. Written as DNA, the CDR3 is TGTGCCAGCAGTTTTCTGCCGGATGAGCAGTTCTTC.